The 3 T cell receptor beta chains below come from one sample, sequenced in a study of blood T cells in healthy people across ages. Sample-barcoded 5' priming and a J-beta primer mix drove a second PCR of roughly 6 to 12 cycles. TCRdb analysed the 5' RACE reads with MiXCR anew, one entry per CDR3 protein. The data hold fewer than 1,000,000 distinct CDR3 sequences, with under 45% observed a single time. The sample comprised blood. The receptors stem from a man in his sixties in good health.

This clonotype was observed a handful of times. The chain joins TRBV7-2 to TRBJ2-5; D not resolved. V was trimmed by 7 bases and J by 4 bases, leaving 13 bases between them. CDR3 length equals 13 residues. Germline V gives CDR1 SGHTA, CDR2 FQGNSA. The CDR3 is CASTVGARETQYF. In DNA, the CDR3 is TGTGCCAGCACCGTCGGAGCCCGAGAGACCCAGTACTTC.

The chain has TRBV20-1 and TRBJ2-5; 8 positions agree with TRBD2. This CDR3 has 15 amino acids. With 4 bases clipped from V and 0 bases from J, the junction kept 7 bases outside the gene matches. Germline CDR1 and CDR2: DFQATT and SNEGSKA (reference sequence). The CDR3 loop reads CSATPASGYQETQYF. The CDR3 coding sequence is TGCAGTGCTACGCCGGCTAGCGGGTACCAAGAGACCCAGTACTTC.

This clonotype was found a few times. The CDR3 reads CASSERTGYNQPQHF. Here the CDR3 DNA reads TGTGCCAGCAGTGAGAGGACAGGGTACAATCAGCCCCAGCATTTT. The chain joins TRBV6-1 to TRBJ1-5; 8 bases align to TRBD1. This CDR3 comprises 15 residues. Germline CDR1 MNHNS, CDR2 SASEGT. V lost 3 bases, J lost 3 bases, and 4 bases stayed unmatched.